This T cell receptor (beta chain) comes out of a study of blood T cell repertoires in COVID-19 (dated by TCRdb to the early 2020s). Study-wide context: Samples covering the acute and convalescent phases of COVID-19 were provided by collaborators in the United States, Italy and Spain. The prospective study material was composed of cDNA or gDNA derived from T cells, B-cell-depleted T cells, or PBMCs. Subjects who had been exposed to COVID-19, were actively infected with it, or had recovered from it provided the deeply sampled blood TCRbeta repertoires that made up the dataset. The repertoires were made available in a free public database intended to serve as a resource for research on the immune response to SARS-CoV-2. The samples were drawn from two sources: the first 160 participants of the ongoing ImmuneRACE study, and approximately 1,300 subjects contributed by 6 global collaborators. The sample metadata nearly always contained a de-identified subject ID, COVID-19 status, age in years and sex. Where available, HLA class I and class II types were obtained from metadata supplied by the sample provider rather than from assay-based typing.

A note on this clone: Its cognate antigen has yet to be identified. Base-call qualities are not available, and no considerably larger clone is one nucleotide away.

Beyond this particular receptor, the publication reports: Clinical and demographic metadata were provided uncurated, with the amount varying by source and participant.

Each collaborating institution followed its own protocols to collect whole blood in K2EDTA tubes. For TCRbeta analysis, collaborator samples were shipped as frozen whole blood, as isolated PBMCs, or as DNA extracted from either sample type. TCRbeta CDR3 regions were amplified from genomic DNA by means of the immunoSEQ Assay, a bias-controlled multiplex PCR. Per the authors' processing: Within the assay, amplification of reference gene primers was used to estimate how many nucleated cells each sample contained. To quantify the absolute abundance of each unique TCRbeta CDR3 rearrangement, sequence reads were collapsed and filtered. For each sample, productive Simpson clonality was calculated as the square root of Simpson's diversity index across productive rearrangements. TCRdb stores this immuneACCESS table with in-frame sequences only. Part of the clones is absent; in the studies checked, under half of the shortfall reflects unresolved V genes, and no reason is known for the rest. The V and J calls and clone size were taken over from that table, and D and trimming were inferred from the DNA. The sample includes about 98,000 clones, with around 80% observed a single time. The ten largest clones represent roughly a quarter of the sample.

Looking up the germline V gene yields CDR1 SGHTA and CDR2 FQGNSA. The trim is 5 bases for V and 2 bases for J, with a gap of 15 bases between the germline ends. Taken from cysteine to phenylalanine, the CDR3 has 15 residues. Only the CDR3 part of the read is kept: 45 bases, read in frame from the first base. The rearranged segments are TRBV7-2 and TRBJ2-5; no D segment can be confidently identified. The receptor's source is a man aged 70 or older with acute or convalescent COVID-19. Sequencing was carried out using peripheral blood. The CDR3 protein: CASSRYSPPQETQYF. The sequenced DNA is TGTGCCAGCAGCCGCTACTCGCCCCCTCAAGAGACCCAGTACTTC.